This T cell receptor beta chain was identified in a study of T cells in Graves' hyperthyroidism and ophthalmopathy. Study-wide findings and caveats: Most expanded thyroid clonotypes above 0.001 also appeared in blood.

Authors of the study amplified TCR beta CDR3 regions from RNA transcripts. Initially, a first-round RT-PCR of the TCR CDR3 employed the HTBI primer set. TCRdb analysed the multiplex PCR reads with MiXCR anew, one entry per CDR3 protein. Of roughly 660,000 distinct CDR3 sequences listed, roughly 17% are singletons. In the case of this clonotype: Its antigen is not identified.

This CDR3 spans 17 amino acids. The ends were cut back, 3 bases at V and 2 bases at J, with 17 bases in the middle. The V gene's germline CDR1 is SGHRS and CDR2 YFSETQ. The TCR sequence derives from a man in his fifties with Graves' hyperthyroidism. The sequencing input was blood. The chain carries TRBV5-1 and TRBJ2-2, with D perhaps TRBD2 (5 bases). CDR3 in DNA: TGCGCCAGCAGCTCGATAAGACGGGGAACCAACACCGGGGAGCTGTTTTTT. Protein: CASSSIRRGTNTGELFF.